One T cell receptor (beta chain) is described in this entry. Its cognate antigen has yet to be identified. No much larger clonotype is one base removed from it; base qualities were not supplied. This entry comes from a study of long-term antiretroviral therapy in people with HIV (dated by TCRdb to 2022 to 2024). Describing the broader study: The earliest samples were collected about a decade before the 2015 WHO recommendation for immediate ART, when ART was typically delayed until CD4 counts fell. A retrospective serial study tested whether changes in peripheral blood TRB repertoire composition and diversity were associated with ART initiation and durable HIV suppression. From some 33 adults with confirmed HIV infection, the cohort provided under 200 cryopreserved PBMC samples, gathered serially across a mean of approximately six years (range 1-12). Of the 30 participants with HIV, roughly twelve were female. No cross-contamination during QIAcube processing turned up in test extractions that ran a monoclonal T-cell line alongside 33 polyclonal samples.

Sequencing of the TRB variable region was done with the immunoSEQ hsTCRB v3.0 assay at survey level resolution. The target sequencing depth for TRB was about 40,000-55,000 T-cell genomes per sample. TRB libraries were pooled and sequenced on an Illumina MiSeq using a v3 150-cycle kit. On the authors' methods: Repertoire analysis ran in R within a reproducible Nextflow workflow covering QC, data transformation and analysis. Custom analyses were implemented in LymphoSeq2, an R package for AIRR-Seq data exploration. A handful of samples yielding fewer than 5000 total TRB sequences were excluded, leaving about 190 analyzed HIV repertoires. Among the 180 or so HIV repertoires that were kept, approximately 61 were collected before ART initiation and around 130 were collected after ART initiation. Each repertoire was downsampled to 5000 TRB nucleotide sequences, and summary statistics were averaged across 100 downsampling iterations. The analysis kept only TRB sequences whose CDR3 regions were at least seven amino acids long. Diversity was assessed using a clonality score derived from Shannon entropy and using the Gini coefficient. Repertoire networks linked the top 5000 CDR3 amino acid sequences whenever two sequences differed by an edit distance of one. GLIPH2 predicted antigen specificity groups and MHC restriction for TRB CDR3 amino acid sequences. CDR3 amino acid sequences were matched against VDJdb and McPAS-TCR to flag known CMV, EBV, HIV or tissue antigen associations. Pre-ART, post-ART and control groups were compared with Wilcoxon signed-rank tests and Holm-Bonferroni correction. TCRdb stores this immuneACCESS table with in-frame sequences only. Part of the clones is absent; in the studies checked, under half of the shortfall reflects unresolved V genes, and no reason is known for the rest. The DNA gave D and trimming, while V, J and clone size come from that table. Within this sample are fewer than 15,000 clones, with over 65% of them counted one time only. Roughly an eighth of the sample belongs to the ten largest clones.

To be included, a participant needed at least one PBMC sample from before ART initiation plus at least two post-ART samples. Treatment was received in the United States of America by all participants with HIV. Before DNA extraction, cryopreserved samples of roughly 1-10 million PBMC were thawed and washed. At the time of the earliest PBMC sample, participants with HIV were aged between roughly 20 and 54 years. PBMC samples from each participant spanned 1-4 timepoints before ART initiation and 2-8 timepoints after ART initiation, with a median of 7 samples. Serial HIV viral load, CD4+ T-cell count, ART history and demographic data were obtained for every participant. Genomic DNA was extracted from unsorted PBMC with a Qiagen kit on a QIAcube, processed in batches of 12 samples. Summary of the overall study and its limitations: HIV repertoires had narrower CDR3 length ranges than controls, and the network structure suggested an antigen-experienced repertoire that shifted only slightly toward naive after ART. No data were available on ART adherence, viral resistance or therapy changes, limiting inferences about post-ART repertoire changes. At every time point, the repertoire was dominated by expanded TRB clones first identified before ART initiation, although this dominance fluctuated and, in many PLHIV, declined after ART. The samples were dated from about 2004 to 2017, and the ART regimens that were used may be less effective than current ART regimens. Because pre-ART samples had limited cell numbers, unsorted PBMC were profiled rather than sorted CD4+ and CD8+ T cells. ART initiation was associated with a significant increase in TRB diversity, but diversity stayed significantly below transplant donor controls even after long-term ART. Because PBMC availability was limited, only the TCR beta chain was sequenced, with no alpha chain pairing.

The sequence derives from a young woman with HIV. This sample comprised unsorted PBMCs, obtained 1.3 years after starting antiretroviral therapy.

The base sequence is TGTGCCAGCAGTGCTCAGGACAGGGACGAGGGAAACTATGGCTACACCTTC. This translates into CASSAQDRDEGNYGYTF. The chain is made from TRBV6-1 and TRBJ1-2; 8 bases in the middle match TRBD1. The germline V gene gives CDR1 as MNHNS and CDR2 as SASEGT. V and J are trimmed by 4 bases and 2 bases, and the gene matches miss 12 bases of the junction. There are 17 amino acids in the CDR3, from cysteine to phenylalanine inclusive. Only the CDR3 part of the read is kept: 51 bases, read in frame from the first base.